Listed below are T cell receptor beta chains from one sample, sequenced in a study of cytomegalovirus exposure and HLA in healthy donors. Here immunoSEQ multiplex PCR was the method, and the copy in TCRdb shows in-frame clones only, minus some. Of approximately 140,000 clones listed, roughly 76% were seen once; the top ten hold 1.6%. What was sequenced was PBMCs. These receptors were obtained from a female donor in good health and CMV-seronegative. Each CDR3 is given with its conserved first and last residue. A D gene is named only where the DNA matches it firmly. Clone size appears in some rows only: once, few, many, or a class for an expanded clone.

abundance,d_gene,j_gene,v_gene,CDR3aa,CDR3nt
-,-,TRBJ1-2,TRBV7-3,CASSLGSGYGYTF,TGTGCCAGCAGCTTAGGGAGCGGCTATGGCTACACCTTC
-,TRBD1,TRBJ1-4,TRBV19,CASSIGTALNEKLFF,TGTGCCAGTAGTATCGGGACAGCCCTTAATGAAAAACTGTTTTTT
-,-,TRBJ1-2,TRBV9,CASSVDSKPYGYTF,TGTGCCAGCAGCGTCGACAGCAAGCCCTATGGCTACACCTTC
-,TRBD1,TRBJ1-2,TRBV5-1,CASRTDDRDRSGYTF,TGCGCCAGCAGAACCGATGACAGGGATAGGTCTGGCTACACCTTC
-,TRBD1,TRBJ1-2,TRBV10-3,CAINGDRARDGYTF,TGTGCCATCAATGGGGACAGGGCAAGAGATGGCTACACCTTC
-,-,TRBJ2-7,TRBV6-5,CASSYASISYEQYF,TGTGCCAGCAGTTACGCGAGTATCTCCTACGAGCAGTACTTC
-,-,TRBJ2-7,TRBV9,CASSTGDGGLAYEQYF,TGTGCCAGCAGTACAGGGGACGGGGGACTTGCCTACGAGCAGTACTTC
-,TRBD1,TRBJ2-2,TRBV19,CASRTSGTGVFETGELFF,TGTGCCAGTAGGACCTCCGGGACAGGGGTGTTTGAGACCGGGGAGCTGTTTTTT
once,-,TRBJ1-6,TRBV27,CASSPWRSSYNSPLHF,TGTGCCAGCAGTCCATGGCGGAGCTCCTATAATTCACCCCTCCACTTT
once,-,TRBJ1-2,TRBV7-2,CASSLPSSRGYTF,TGTGCCAGCAGCTTACCTTCGAGCCGGGGCTACACCTTC
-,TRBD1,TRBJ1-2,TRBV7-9,CASSLETGDYGYTF,TGTGCCAGCAGCCTCGAGACAGGGGACTATGGCTACACCTTC
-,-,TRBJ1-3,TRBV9,CASSVAHQGGNTIYF,TGTGCCAGCAGCGTCGCCCACCAGGGTGGAAACACCATATATTTT
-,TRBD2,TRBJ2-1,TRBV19,CASSQLALSSYNEQFF,TGTGCCAGTAGCCAACTAGCGTTGAGCTCCTACAATGAGCAGTTCTTC
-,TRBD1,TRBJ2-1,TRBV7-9,CASSSPGTASYNEQFF,TGTGCCAGCAGCTCGCCGGGGACAGCCTCCTACAATGAGCAGTTCTTC
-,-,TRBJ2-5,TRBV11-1,CASSLNWQETQYF,TGTGCCAGCAGCTTAAACTGGCAAGAGACCCAGTACTTC
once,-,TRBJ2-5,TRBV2,CASSDGGPQETQYF,TGTGCCAGCAGTGACGGGGGTCCCCAAGAGACCCAGTACTTC
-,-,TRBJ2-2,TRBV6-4,CASSTTTGSGELFF,TGTGCCAGCAGTACCACAACAGGGTCCGGGGAGCTGTTTTTT
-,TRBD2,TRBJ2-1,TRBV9,CASSVDKRELEDEQFF,TGTGCCAGCAGCGTAGATAAGCGGGAGCTTGAAGATGAGCAGTTCTTC
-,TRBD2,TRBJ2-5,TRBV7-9,CASSLGTSGRAVETQYF,TGTGCCAGCAGCTTAGGTACTAGCGGGAGGGCCGTGGAGACCCAGTACTTC
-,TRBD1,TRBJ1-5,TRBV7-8,CASSLGQGAFQPQHF,TGTGCCAGCAGCTTAGGACAGGGGGCATTCCAGCCCCAGCATTTT
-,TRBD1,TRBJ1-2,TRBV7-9,CASSFTTGTNYGYTF,TGTGCCAGCAGCTTCACGACAGGGACTAACTATGGCTACACCTTC
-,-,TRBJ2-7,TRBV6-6,CASSYRGDCEQYF,TGTGCCAGCAGCTACCGCGGGGACTGCGAGCAGTACTTC
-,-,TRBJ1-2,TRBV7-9,CASSLAQTASNYGYTF,TGTGCCAGCAGCTTAGCGCAGACAGCCTCCAACTATGGCTACACCTTC
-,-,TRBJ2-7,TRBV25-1,CASSGYYEQYF,TGTGCCAGCAGTGGCTACTACGAGCAGTACTTC
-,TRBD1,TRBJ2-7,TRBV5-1,CASSSGQGYYEQYF,TGCGCCAGCAGCTCAGGACAGGGCTACTACGAGCAGTACTTC
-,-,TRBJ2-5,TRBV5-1,CASSLSSAIQETQYF,TGCGCCAGCAGCTTGAGTAGCGCTATCCAAGAGACCCAGTACTTC
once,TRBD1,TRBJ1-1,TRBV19,CASSIRGRTEAFF,TGTGCCAGTAGTATAAGGGGGCGCACTGAAGCTTTCTTT
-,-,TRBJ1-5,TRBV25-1,CATQQGYQPQHF,TGTGCCACGCAACAGGGATATCAGCCCCAGCATTTT
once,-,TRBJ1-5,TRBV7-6,CASSLEQGSNQPQHF,TGTGCCAGCAGCTTAGAACAGGGAAGCAATCAGCCCCAGCATTTT
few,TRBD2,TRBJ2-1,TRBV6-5,CASSYATSPGYNEQFF,TGTGCCAGCAGTTACGCGACTAGCCCCGGGTACAATGAGCAGTTCTTC
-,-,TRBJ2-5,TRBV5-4,CASTYLQGFQETQYF,TGTGCCAGCACCTACCTCCAGGGCTTCCAAGAGACCCAGTACTTC
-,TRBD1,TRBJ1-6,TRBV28,CASSGQAGSPLHF,TGTGCCAGCAGTGGACAGGCGGGCTCCCCCCTCCACTTT
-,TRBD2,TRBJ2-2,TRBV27,CASSFLTSPNTGELFF,TGTGCCAGCAGTTTTCTGACTAGCCCGAACACCGGGGAGCTGTTTTTT
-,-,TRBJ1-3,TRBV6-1,CASSEREGESGNTIYF,TGTGCCAGCAGTGAACGAGAGGGGGAGTCAGGAAACACCATATATTTT
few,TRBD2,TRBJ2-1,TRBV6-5,CASSYWREGNEQFF,TGTGCCAGCAGTTACTGGCGGGAGGGCAATGAGCAGTTCTTC
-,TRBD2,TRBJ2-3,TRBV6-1,CASTSGGAGTDTQYF,TGTGCCAGCACTAGCGGGGGGGCTGGCACAGATACGCAGTATTTT
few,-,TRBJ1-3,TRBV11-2,CASSLDPGKSGNTIYF,TGTGCCAGCAGCTTAGATCCTGGCAAATCTGGAAACACCATATATTTT
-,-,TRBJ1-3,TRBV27,CASSPLQTGHGNTIYF,TGTGCCAGCAGCCCCCTCCAGACAGGCCATGGAAACACCATATATTTT
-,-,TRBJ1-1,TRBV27,CASTNGGGGNTEAFF,TGTGCCAGCACCAATGGTGGGGGGGGGAACACTGAAGCTTTCTTT
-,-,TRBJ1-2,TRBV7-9,CSSSPAASGASNYGYTF,TGTTCCAGCAGCCCCGCCGCGTCTGGAGCCTCTAACTATGGCTACACCTTC
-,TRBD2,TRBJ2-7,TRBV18,CASSAGTSATFAYEQYF,TGTGCCAGCTCAGCCGGGACTAGCGCAACCTTCGCCTACGAGCAGTACTTC
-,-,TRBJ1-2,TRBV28,CASFSPSGYTF,TGTGCCAGCTTCAGTCCCTCTGGCTACACCTTC
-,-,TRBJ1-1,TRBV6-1,CASHEVAEAFF,TGTGCCAGTCACGAGGTTGCTGAAGCTTTCTTT
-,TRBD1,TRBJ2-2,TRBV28,CASSRGQGANTGELFF,TGTGCCAGCAGCCGAGGACAGGGGGCGAACACCGGGGAGCTGTTTTTT
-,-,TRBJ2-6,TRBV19,CASSRESSGANVLTF,TGTGCCAGTAGTAGGGAGAGCTCTGGGGCCAACGTCCTGACTTTC
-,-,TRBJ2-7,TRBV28,CASSSGGRQATYEQYF,TGTGCCAGCAGCTCGGGCGGGCGGCAGGCAACCTACGAGCAGTACTTC
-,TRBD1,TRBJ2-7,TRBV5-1,CASSFRGQGRDEQYF,TGCGCCAGCAGCTTCAGGGGGCAAGGTCGAGACGAGCAGTACTTC
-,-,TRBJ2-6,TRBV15,CATSRVRTTGANVLTF,TGTGCCACCAGCAGAGTTCGGACAACAGGGGCCAACGTCCTGACTTTC
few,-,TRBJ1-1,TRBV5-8,CASSLVPTEAFF,TGTGCCAGCAGCTTGGTCCCTACTGAAGCTTTCTTT
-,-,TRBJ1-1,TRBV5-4,CASTLQGNTEAFF,TGTGCCAGCACCTTGCAGGGGAACACTGAAGCTTTCTTT